The sequence of this T cell receptor (beta chain) was determined in a study of cytomegalovirus exposure and HLA in healthy donors. Findings of the study overall: In vitro checks showed that three CMV-associated chains really do target CMV antigens. The analysis excluded some indistinguishable V segments, including TRBV6-2 and TRBV6-3.

PCR was performed using 60 Vbeta and 13 Jbeta primers. Sequencing used immunoSEQ multiplex PCR; TCRdb keeps in-frame clones, though not all of them. This sample has 250,000 to 300,000 clones, with about four fifths found just once. In the case of this clone: Its antigen is unknown.

The CDR3 sequence is 12 residues long. Trimming pared 6 bases from V and 4 bases from J, leaving 10 bases between. Germline CDR1 reads MDHEN; CDR2 reads SYDVKM. The source of this sequence is a woman in her forties in good health and CMV-seropositive. The V and J genes are TRBV28 and TRBJ2-7, with D hard to call. Sequencing input: PBMCs. The CDR3 loop is CASSYSRYEQYF. CDR3 DNA: TGTGCCAGCAGCTACAGCAGATACGAGCAGTACTTC.